This TCR beta chain was found in a study of cytomegalovirus exposure and HLA in healthy donors (dated by TCRdb to about 2017). In terms of the full investigation: According to a later analysis, one platform produced both the 100 to 150 validation repertoires and the 700 or so repertoires of the first cohort. The aim of the study was to test whether cataloging public T cell receptors could identify signatures of past pathogen exposure. To predict cytomegalovirus infection status, the study brought together high-throughput TCR immunosequencing, statistical association of individual TCRs with disease status, and machine learning. Along with the approximately 670-subject first cohort, a separate validation cohort of 120 different subjects was used.

This clone was recorded a few times. Its antigen is not yet known. Base qualities are missing; no much larger clone stands one base away. The library was prepared using the immunoSEQ multiplex PCR assay. The original methods were these. A statistical classification framework was built for diagnosing cytomegalovirus status from the catalog of TCR beta chain sequences. TCRdb retrieved this table from immuneACCESS and kept in-frame rearrangements only. Not all clones are present; in checked studies, unresolved V genes account for under half, and no reason is known for the remainder. The V and J calls and clone size were taken over from that table, and D and trimming were inferred from the DNA. This sample has about 130,000 clones in its table, and 75% to 90% of those were observed once. In total, the top ten clones hold 1.1% of the sample. The CDR3, from cysteine to phenylalanine, totals 15 residues. Only the CDR3 DNA is retained, 45 bases long and in frame from the first base. The germline V gene (reference sequence) supplies CDR1 MNHEY and CDR2 SMNVEV. The V end loses 5 bases and the J end loses 4 bases, and a stretch of 15 bases separates them.

Donors formed part of the validation cohort, which comprised 120 or so subjects and was distinct from the first cohort of 550 to 850 subjects. The research as a whole found: According to the authors, the approach could potentially be generalized to other disease states and immunological phenotypes. Three of the identified cytomegalovirus-associated TCR beta chains were confirmed in vitro to be specific for cytomegalovirus antigens. Most TCR sequences were seen in very few donors, while some public TCRs were found in many individuals. The classifier was reported to diagnose cytomegalovirus status with high specificity and sensitivity in both the original and validation cohorts. A later analysis had no HLA typing for the validation cohort, so co-occurrence there was scored across all 110 or so repertoires. In the study, 150 to 200 TCR beta chains were listed as associated with cytomegalovirus. A later analysis found that TCRs clustered in the first cohort also tended to co-occur in the roughly 110 validation repertoires, with 90% to 95% of cluster scores above 0.

The sequenced material came from PBMCs. This receptor was taken from a woman between 18 and 29 years old in good health and CMV-seronegative. The chain employs TRBV27 and TRBJ1-5; TRBD1 is a possible D gene, resting on 6 matching bases. The encoded CDR3 is CASSGRGRGNQPQHF. The sequenced DNA is TGTGCCAGCAGTGGACGGGGGCGGGGGAATCAGCCCCAGCATTTT.